The 26 T cell receptor beta chains in this list originate from one sample, sequenced in a study of shared clonotypes between healthy human individuals. Clones were sequenced by immunoSEQ multiplex PCR, and TCRdb holds only the in-frame ones, with some missing. The table includes 550,000 to 700,000 clones, roughly 72% detected once. The sequenced sample was memory CD4+ T cells sorted from blood. Noted subset: CD45RA-negative fraction. These TCRs come from a woman in her 30s in good health.

The rearrangement links TRBV6-5 to TRBJ2-2, with D maybe TRBD1 (5 bases). Trimming removed 4 bases at V and 8 bases at J, with 14 bases between. Germline loops: CDR1 MNHEY, CDR2 SVGAGI. This CDR3 is 14 amino acids long. The DNA of the CDR3 is TGTGCCAGCAGTTTCGACAGAGTGAGGGGGGAGCTGTTTTTT. Amino acids: CASSFDRVRGELFF.

The chain uses TRBV9 and TRBJ1-5; possibly TRBD1 for D (5 bases). The CDR3 runs to 13 residues. CDR1 and CDR2 (germline): SGDLS, YYNGEE. V lost 3 bases and J lost 3, with 7 bases in between. DNA of the CDR3: TGTGCCAGCAGCGCAGGGCTCAATCAGCCCCAGCATTTT. Amino acid sequence: CASSAGLNQPQHF.

CDR3 in amino acids: CASSGGDRPIVGYTF. For the CDR3, the DNA is TGCGCCAGCAGCGGGGGGGACAGACCTATCGTTGGCTACACCTTC. The V call is TRBV5-1, the J call TRBJ1-2, with 7 bases lining up with TRBD1. With 4 bases clipped from V and 7 bases from J, the junction kept 13 bases outside the gene matches. The CDR3 is 15 amino acids. Germline lookup yields CDR1 SGHRS and CDR2 YFSETQ.

The V and J genes are TRBV25-1 and TRBJ2-1; D call uncertain. V was pared by 4 bases and J by 8 bases, with 24 bases between. Germline V gene lookup returns CDR1 MGHDK and CDR2 SYGVNS. CDR3 size: 17 residues. The CDR3 DNA sequence: TGTGCCAGCAGTGTACCGACTGATGGCTGGTGGGCTTATGAGCAGTTCTTC. As protein: CASSVPTDGWWAYEQFF.

This chain uses TRBV28 with TRBJ2-1; a weak D match, TRBD2 (5 bases). Germline-derived CDR1 and CDR2 are MDHEN and SYDVKM. The CDR3 sequence is 15 residues long. Trimming removed 2 bases at V and 7 bases at J, with 15 bases between. This CDR3 reads CASSLGEMIGNEQFF. Here the CDR3 DNA reads TGTGCCAGCAGTTTAGGGGAGATGATCGGAAATGAGCAGTTCTTC. Complete variable domain (other parts from reference TRBV28 and TRBJ2-1): DVKVTQSSRYLVKRTGEKVFLECVQDMDHENMFWYRQDPGLGLRLIYFSYDVKMKEKGDIPEGYSVSREKKERFSLILESASTNQTSMYLCASSLGEMIGNEQFFGPGTRLTVL.

CDR3 nucleotides: TGTGCCAGCAGCCAAACGGCCCTGACAGGGGATCAGCAGTTCTTC. This codes for CASSQTALTGDQQFF. This sequence joins TRBV7-2 and TRBJ2-1, with 8 bases fitting TRBD1. This CDR3 has 15 residues. Trimming at V came to 5 bases and at J to 11 bases, leaving 14 bases not matched to a gene. CDR1 is SGHTA, CDR2 FQGNSA, per germline.

The genes are TRBV28 and TRBJ2-7; TRBD2 aligns across 10 bases. CDR3 length: 14 residues. V shed 6 bases and J 4 bases; nucleotides not matched to a gene: 6. The V gene's germline CDR1 is MDHEN and CDR2 SYDVKM. In DNA form, the CDR3 reads TGTGCCAGCAGAGGGACTAGCGAGTATTACGAGCAGTACTTC. Its protein product is CASRGTSEYYEQYF.

J is TRBJ2-1 and V is TRBV5-1; unclear D gene. V lost 0 bases to trimming and J lost 6 bases, with 10 bases between them. This CDR3 has 14 residues. The germline CDR1 and CDR2 sequences are SGHRS and YFSETQ. DNA of the CDR3: TGCGCCAGCAGCTTGGAGTACGTTCGCAATGAGCAGTTCTTC. Encoded protein: CASSLEYVRNEQFF.

The rearrangement joins TRBV19 to TRBJ1-5; 10 bases map to TRBD1. J was trimmed by 4 bases and V by 4 bases; bases with no gene match: 1. The length of the CDR3 is 14 residues. CDR1 is LNHDA and CDR2 is SQIVND in the germline V gene (reference sequence). For the CDR3, the DNA is TGTGCCAGTAGTAGGACAGGGGGGAATCAGCCCCAGCATTTT. It is translated as CASSRTGGNQPQHF.

The J gene is TRBJ2-5, the V gene TRBV6-6; 7 positions agree with TRBD1. Per germline, CDR1 MNHNY and CDR2 SVGAGI (reference sequence). The V segment lost 2 bases and the J segment 2 bases; nucleotides outside the gene matches: 2. This CDR3 region has 14 residues. In DNA, the CDR3 is TGTGCCAGCAGTTACGGGGGACAGCAAGAGACCCAGTACTTC. The encoded protein is CASSYGGQQETQYF.

The V gene is TRBV27, the J gene TRBJ1-2; D unresolved. Per the germline V gene, CDR1 is MNHEY and CDR2 is SMNVEV (reference sequence). V was trimmed by 6 bases and J by 4 bases, leaving 15 bases between them. CDR3 length: 14 residues. The CDR3, as DNA: TGTGCCAGCAGACCAAGGACGAGGATCTATGGCTACACCTTC. Translated, it gives CASRPRTRIYGYTF.

Comment on this clone: Other DNA sequences within the sample encode an identical CDR3. The rearrangement joins TRBV10-3 to TRBJ2-2; 9 positions match TRBD2. V was pared by 0 bases and J by 5 bases, with 4 bases of the junction left unmatched. CDR3 length: 16 amino acids. Germline CDR1 reads ENHRY; CDR2 reads SYGVKD. The DNA of the CDR3 is TGTGCCATCAGTGAGTCTAGCGGGAGAAGAACCGGGGAGCTGTTTTTT. Protein sequence: CAISESSGRRTGELFF.

The V and J genes are TRBV7-8 and TRBJ2-2; D call uncertain. The CDR3 loop spans 13 amino acids. The ends were cut back, 5 bases at V and 9 bases at J, with 13 bases in the middle. The germline V gene has CDR1 SGHVS and CDR2 FQNEAQ. The CDR3 loop reads CASSPPVLRELFF. CDR3 coding DNA: TGTGCCAGCAGCCCCCCAGTTTTGCGGGAGCTGTTTTTT.

CDR3 sequence (DNA): TGTGCCAGCAGCCTAAGTCCGAGCAATCAGCCCCAGCATTTT. It is translated as CASSLSPSNQPQHF. The rearrangement uses TRBV7-2 and TRBJ1-5; the D is unclear. In germline, CDR1 is SGHTA, CDR2 FQGNSA. This CDR3 contains 14 residues. With 5 bases removed from V and 1 base from J, the gap between germline ends came to 9 bases.

The chain has TRBV10-2 and TRBJ1-5, with TRBD1 identical over 11 bases. V was clipped by 5 bases and J by 6 bases; unmatched bases: 3. The CDR3 sequence is 14 residues long. The germline V gene encodes CDR1 WSHSY and CDR2 SAAADI. The DNA for the CDR3 is TGCGCCAGCAGTCGGGACAGGGGGGCTCAGCCCCAGCATTTT. As protein: CASSRDRGAQPQHF.

This clone was recorded once. V usage is TRBV19 and J usage is TRBJ1-1, with a weak D call TRBD1 (5 bases). From germline, CDR1 is LNHDA and CDR2 SQIVND (reference sequence). This CDR3 region has 13 residues. Trimming pared 4 bases from V and 5 bases from J, leaving 11 bases between. CDR3 amino acids: CASSTLEGTEAFF. CDR3 sequence (DNA): TGTGCCAGTAGTACCCTCGAGGGGACTGAAGCTTTCTTT.

This clone was seen a few times. The chain uses TRBV7-2 and TRBJ2-1, with 8 nucleotides matching TRBD2. V trimming: 5 bases; J trimming: 3 bases; junction bases outside the gene matches: 3. This CDR3 spans 14 amino acids. Germline values: CDR1 SGHTA, CDR2 FQGNSA. The CDR3 DNA is TGTGCCAGCAGCCAGACTAGCGTCTACAATGAGCAGTTCTTC. Translating gives CASSQTSVYNEQFF.

This clone was seen more than once but under ten times. A read error may produce the germline difference seen at one junction end. The V gene is TRBV6-1, the J gene TRBJ1-1; the D is unclear. This CDR3 spans 16 amino acids. Looked up from germline, CDR1 is MNHNS and CDR2 is SASEGT. CDR3 sequence reads: CASREGARSVNTEAFF. CDR3 sequence (DNA): TGTGCCAGCAGGGAAGGTGCACGTTCCGTGAACACTGAAGCTTTCTTT.

The table lists this clone with many counts. The chain has TRBV5-1 and TRBJ1-4; 9 positions match TRBD1. Germline CDR1 reads SGHRS; CDR2 reads YFSETQ. The CDR3 consists of 15 residues. V dropped 2 bases and J dropped 7; count of bases not matched to a gene: 6. The CDR3 spells CASSFTGGRGEKLFF. The CDR3 region has the DNA TGCGCCAGCAGCTTTACAGGGGGCCGGGGTGAAAAACTGTTTTTT.

This clone was recorded at least ten times. This chain links TRBV30 with TRBJ1-2; D remains ambiguous. The CDR3 has 12 residues. In germline, CDR1 is GTSNPN, CDR2 SVGIG (reference sequence). Between the trimmed V and J ends, which lost 1 base and 2 bases, there was a span of 5 bases. The CDR3 sequence: CAWSGVNYGYTF. CDR3 DNA: TGTGCCTGGAGTGGGGTGAACTATGGCTACACCTTC.

The rearrangement joins TRBV19 to TRBJ1-1, with TRBD1 identical over 8 bases. CDR1 and CDR2 from the germline V gene are LNHDA and SQIVND (reference sequence). V was pared by 3 bases and J by 5 bases, with 14 bases of the junction left unmatched. CDR3 length equals 17 residues. CDR3 coding DNA: TGTGCCAGTAGTATGATCCCCCCCGGACAGGGCGGAACTGAAGCTTTCTTT. Translated, it gives CASSMIPPGQGGTEAFF.

The chain recombines TRBV4-2 with TRBJ1-2; D gene ambiguous. The CDR3 is made up of 13 amino acids. Per the germline V gene, CDR1 is LGHNA and CDR2 is YNFKEQ. The V end was cut by 0 bases, the J end by 6 bases, with 8 bases between. The CDR3, as DNA: TGTGCCAGCAGCCAAGAAATAAAACATGGCTACACCTTC. It encodes CASSQEIKHGYTF.

The chain combines TRBV2 with TRBJ1-2, with D maybe TRBD1 (5 bases). The V and J ends lost 7 bases and 3 bases respectively, with 21 bases between them. The CDR3 spans 16 residues. Germline V gives CDR1 SNHLY, CDR2 FYNNEI. CDR3 nucleotides: TGTGCCAGCAATATTGGTGGGGCTGATGGGTACTATGGCTACACCTTC. Amino acids: CASNIGGADGYYGYTF. The full variable domain, rest sourced from reference TRBV2 and TRBJ1-2, is EPEVTQTPSHQVTQMGQEVILRCVPISNHLYFYWYRQILGQKVEFLVSFYNNEISEKSEIFDDQFSVERPDGSNFTLKIRSTKLEDSAMYFCASNIGGADGYYGYTFGSGTRLTVV.

This chain uses TRBV27 with TRBJ2-2; 9 bases line up with TRBD1. Germline lookup yields CDR1 MNHEY and CDR2 SMNVEV (reference sequence). J lost 8 bases, V lost 5 bases, and 18 bases had no gene match. CDR3 size: 18 residues. The CDR3 bases are TGTGCCAGCAGTCCACCCCGACACCCTGGACAGGGGCGGGGGGAGCTGTTTTTT. Residues: CASSPPRHPGQGRGELFF.

The chain joins TRBV11-3 to TRBJ2-1; 7 nucleotides match TRBD2. The CDR3 consists of 15 residues. CDR1 and CDR2 (germline): SGHNT, YENEEA. The V and J ends lost 2 bases and 4 bases, in that order; junction bases with no gene match: 5. Here the CDR3 reads CASSLFPSGYNEQFF. CDR3 in DNA: TGTGCCAGCAGCTTATTCCCTAGCGGATACAATGAGCAGTTCTTC.

The chain recombines TRBV27 with TRBJ2-7, with 10 bases identical to TRBD2. The CDR3 consists of 15 residues. The V gene end was trimmed by 5 bases and the J gene end by 2 bases; junction bases not matched to a gene: 6. The germline gives CDR1 MNHEY, CDR2 SMNVEV (reference sequence). The CDR3 nucleotides read TGTGCCAGCAGTCCTCTAAGCGGGAGGGCCTACGAGCAGTACTTC. Residues: CASSPLSGRAYEQYF.